Each of the 21 T cell receptor beta chains below was sequenced from the same sample in a study of naive and memory T cell subsets. Both TRBC1 and TRBC2 were covered by a beta constant-region primer of two equimolar oligonucleotides. MiXCR was run by TCRdb on the UMI-ligation and nested PCR reads, yielding one entry per CDR3 protein. This sample carries tens of thousands of distinct CDR3 sequences, about 11% of them seen once, and the ten largest clones take more than 15%. The sequencing sample was made of effector memory CD4+ T cells from blood. The subset: effector memory, CD45RA- CD27-. Every receptor here comes from a human donor in good health.

The chain links TRBV4-1 to TRBJ1-1, with D maybe TRBD1 (5 bases). Germline CDR1 reads MGHRA; CDR2 reads YSYEKL. V lost 4 bases, J lost 1 base, and 13 bases lay in between. The CDR3 consists of 15 residues. The CDR3 DNA reads as TGCGCCAGCAGCCGCCAAGCGGGGGAGAACACTGAAGCTTTCTTT. Encoded protein: CASSRQAGENTEAFF.

Ten or more counts support this clonotype. CDR3 in amino acids: CASSAGSNNSPLHF. CDR3 bases: TGTGCCAGCAGCGCTGGAAGCAATAATTCACCCCTCCACTTT. This sequence joins TRBV7-2 and TRBJ1-6; D uncertain. The V end was cut by 5 bases, the J end by 5 bases, with 10 bases between. There are 14 residues in the CDR3. Germline values: CDR1 SGHTA, CDR2 FQGNSA.

V usage is TRBV7-2 and J usage is TRBJ2-5, with TRBD2 matching 11 bases. The CDR3 is 18 residues long. Germline V lookup: CDR1 SGHTA, CDR2 FQGNSA. With V trimmed by 0 bases and J by 4 bases, 10 bases remained unmatched. The CDR3 sequence: CASSLALISGGAGETQYF. The CDR3 DNA follows: TGTGCCAGCAGCTTAGCGCTAATTAGCGGGGGGGCTGGAGAGACCCAGTACTTC.

This clonotype was counted many times. This chain joins TRBV7-8 and TRBJ2-2, with 8 bases lining up with TRBD1. V lost 8 bases, J lost 6 bases, and 11 bases stayed unmatched. Germline V gene lookup returns CDR1 SGHVS and CDR2 FQNEAQ. The CDR3 sequence is 15 residues long. CDR3 amino acids: CASRSGQGWSGELFF. The DNA for the CDR3 is TGTGCCAGCCGATCAGGACAGGGATGGTCCGGGGAGCTGTTTTTT.

This clonotype was found a few times. The V call is TRBV4-3, the J call TRBJ1-3; D is perhaps TRBD1 (6 bases). Germline values: CDR1 LGHNA, CDR2 YSLEER. With 1 base removed from V and 2 bases from J, the gap between germline ends came to 9 bases. This CDR3 contains 15 residues. CDR3 protein: CASSQGGGPGNTIYF. The CDR3 DNA follows: TGCGCCAGCAGCCAAGGGGGGGGCCCTGGAAACACCATATATTTT.

This clonotype was picked up many times. The chain joins TRBV28 to TRBJ1-2; unclear D gene. There are 12 residues in the CDR3. Germline assignment: CDR1 MDHEN and CDR2 SYDVKM. The V end was cut by 1 base, the J end by 10 bases, with 10 bases between. CDR3 DNA: TGTGCCAGCAGTTTATCCCTCGGAATCTACACCTTC. This encodes CASSLSLGIYTF.

This clonotype appeared once. It may be a read error: a sequence one base away is much more abundant. The CDR3 DNA follows: TGCAGTGCTAGAGGTCAGTGGCGGATTGAAAAACTGTTTTTT. It translates to CSARGQWRIEKLFF. The chain uses TRBV20-1 and TRBJ1-4, with D uncertain. The length of the CDR3 is 14 residues. Germline-derived CDR1 and CDR2 are DFQATT and SNEGSKA (reference sequence). Trimming left V 1 base short and J 7 bases short, with 13 bases between.

This clonotype was detected only a few times. The rearrangement links TRBV6-6 to TRBJ1-6, with no clear D. Germline V gene sequence: CDR1 MNHNY, CDR2 SVGAGI (reference sequence). The V end lost 10 bases, the J end lost 10 bases, and 17 bases lay between the germline ends. The CDR3 length is 13 residues. Here the CDR3 reads CATLPREGSPLHF. The CDR3 DNA is TGTGCCACCCTTCCGAGGGAAGGGTCACCCCTCCACTTT.

V and J are TRBV6-2 or TRBV6-3 and TRBJ2-1, with D uncertain. V shed 2 bases and J shed 3 bases, with 5 bases lying between them. The CDR3 has 13 residues. From germline, CDR1 is MNHEY and CDR2 SVGEGT. The CDR3 reads CASSYKVYNEQFF. DNA of the CDR3: TGTGCCAGCAGTTACAAGGTCTACAATGAGCAGTTCTTC.

This clonotype was detected ten times or more. J is TRBJ1-1 and V is TRBV7-2; 8 bases are shared with TRBD1. V gave up 4 bases and J gave up 3 bases; unmatched junction bases: 7. Germline V lookup: CDR1 SGHTA, CDR2 FQGNSA. The CDR3 totals 15 residues. Here the CDR3 reads CASSSHGQGYTEAFF. The CDR3 DNA is TGTGCCAGCAGCTCGCACGGACAGGGATACACTGAAGCTTTCTTT.

This clonotype was observed many times. J is TRBJ1-1 and V is TRBV6-5, with D perhaps matching TRBD1 (5 bases). V was shortened by 4 bases and J by 1 base, with 13 bases between the two germline ends. This CDR3 contains 15 residues. Looked up from germline, CDR1 is MNHEY and CDR2 is SVGAGI. CDR3: CASSFDRGANTEAFF. The DNA for the CDR3 is TGTGCCAGCAGTTTCGATCGAGGGGCGAACACTGAAGCTTTCTTT.

The chain employs TRBV20-1 and TRBJ2-1, with 14 bases aligning to TRBD2. The CDR3 spans 18 residues. CDR1 is DFQATT and CDR2 is SNEGSKA in the germline V gene (reference sequence). J lost 3 bases, V lost 4 bases, and 11 bases had no gene match. Written as DNA, the CDR3 is TGCAGTGCTAACAAAGGACTAGCGGGAGGAGCGCTCTACAATGAGCAGTTCTTC. The encoded protein is CSANKGLAGGALYNEQFF.

There are many counts of this clonotype. A junction end diverges from the germline sequence, so it may reflect a read error. The V call is TRBV12-3 or TRBV12-4, the J call TRBJ2-6, with D hard to call. The CDR3 is made up of 16 amino acids. In DNA, the CDR3 is TGTGCCAGCAGCTTAGCCGTAGGCTCTGGGGCCAACGTCCTGACTTTC. It is translated as CASSLAVGSGANVLTF.

V and J are TRBV28 and TRBJ1-1; no clear D. The CDR3 runs 12 residues. V was trimmed by 5 bases and J by 6 bases, leaving 10 bases between them. Germline assignment: CDR1 MDHEN and CDR2 SYDVKM. Here the CDR3 DNA reads TGTGCCAGCAGTCCCCCCGGACCTGAAGCTTTCTTT. This translates into CASSPPGPEAFF. The whole variable domain, filled in from reference TRBV28 and TRBJ1-1, reads DVKVTQSSRYLVKRTGEKVFLECVQDMDHENMFWYRQDPGLGLRLIYFSYDVKMKEKGDIPEGYSVSREKKERFSLILESASTNQTSMYLCASSPPGPEAFFGQGTRLTVV.

At least ten counts were recorded for this clonotype. The V gene is TRBV28, the J gene TRBJ2-3; TRBD1 might be the D (6 bases). The CDR3 is 14 amino acids. Germline V gives CDR1 MDHEN, CDR2 SYDVKM. V lost 6 bases to trimming and J lost 9 bases, with 19 bases between them. The CDR3 sequence is CASRDRPGDETQYF. As DNA, the CDR3 is TGTGCCAGCAGGGATCGTCCAGGGGACGAAACGCAGTATTTT. The entire variable domain, with the rest obtained from reference TRBV28 and TRBJ2-3, is as follows: DVKVTQSSRYLVKRTGEKVFLECVQDMDHENMFWYRQDPGLGLRLIYFSYDVKMKEKGDIPEGYSVSREKKERFSLILESASTNQTSMYLCASRDRPGDETQYFGPGTRLTVL.

This clonotype has a single count. A read error may explain this, as a much larger clone is one base away. The chain combines TRBV3-1 with TRBJ2-1; 10 nucleotides align to TRBD1. Germline V lookup: CDR1 LGHDT, CDR2 YNNKEL (reference sequence). The CDR3 covers 15 residues. CDR3 coding DNA: TGTGCCAGCAGCCAAAGGGGACAGGGGCGCAGTGAGCAGTCCTTC. Residues: CASSQRGQGRSEQSF.

The genes are TRBV20-1 and TRBJ2-7; D tentatively fits TRBD1 or TRBD2 (6 bases each). Germline CDR1 reads DFQATT; CDR2 reads SNEGSKA (reference sequence). The CDR3 length is 12 residues. V lost 2 bases and J lost 6, with 11 bases in between. For the CDR3, the DNA is TGCAGTGCTAGAAGGGGGGAGTCCGAGCAGTACTTC. Translated, it gives CSARRGESEQYF.

This clonotype was seen only a few times. The chain is built from TRBV7-2 and TRBJ1-2; the match to TRBD1 covers 9 bases. Germline assignment: CDR1 SGHTA and CDR2 FQGNSA. The CDR3 extends over 14 amino acids. After removal of 5 bases from V and 7 bases from J, the junction contained 8 bases not matched to a gene. CDR3 nucleotides: TGTGCCAGCAGCCCGGACAGGGGAAGAAGTGGCTACACCTTC. As protein: CASSPDRGRSGYTF.

This clonotype showed up many times. The chain employs TRBV29-1 and TRBJ2-2; 7 bases line up with TRBD1. This CDR3 contains 14 residues. The germline gives CDR1 SQVTM, CDR2 ANQGSEA. After removal of 7 bases from V and 7 bases from J, the junction contained 12 bases not matched to a gene. In DNA form, the CDR3 reads TGCAGCGGGGGAGACAGGGTCTTTGGCGGGGAGCTGTTTTTT. Its translation is CSGGDRVFGGELFF.

There are many counts of this clonotype. The chain carries TRBV3-1 and TRBJ2-4; 10 bases map to TRBD2. Looked up from germline, CDR1 is LGHDT and CDR2 is YNNKEL (reference sequence). The CDR3 spans 17 residues. V trimming: 2 bases; J trimming: 3 bases; junction bases outside the gene matches: 7. The CDR3, as DNA: TGTGCCAGCAGCCAAAACAGCGGGGGGGCCTTCAAAAACATTCAGTACTTC. Protein product: CASSQNSGGAFKNIQYF. The variable domain in full, with the rest retrieved from reference TRBV3-1 and TRBJ2-4, is DTAVSQTPKYLVTQMGNDKSIKCEQNLGHDTMYWYKQDSKKFLKIMFSYNNKELIINETVPNRFSPKSPDKAHLNLHINSLELGDSAVYFCASSQNSGGAFKNIQYFGAGTRLSVL.

V gene TRBV2 combines with J gene TRBJ2-7; no clear D gene. The V gene lost 4 bases and the J gene lost 6 bases, with 7 bases spanning the gap. This CDR3 has 11 amino acids. Germline loops: CDR1 SNHLY, CDR2 FYNNEI. In DNA form, the CDR3 reads TGTGCCAGCAGTGTAAGGTTCGAGCAGTACTTC. Protein product: CASSVRFEQYF. Complete variable domain (other parts from reference TRBV2 and TRBJ2-7): EPEVTQTPSHQVTQMGQEVILRCVPISNHLYFYWYRQILGQKVEFLVSFYNNEISEKSEIFDDQFSVERPDGSNFTLKIRSTKLEDSAMYFCASSVRFEQYFGPGTRLTVT.